This T cell receptor beta chain was documented in a study of spatial heterogeneity in lung cancer. About the research overall: The authors sequenced available follow-up PBMC samples, taken a median of approximately two years after resection. Study-wide findings and caveats: Follow-up blood showed ubiquitous expanded tumor TCRs less than blood at resection did.

Noted time point: blood at routine non-recurrence follow-up after resection. Whole RNA, isolated from tumor, nontumor lung or frozen PBMC, was sequenced without prior sorting. This clonotype was detected many times. What it binds is unknown. TCR cDNA molecules each had a unique molecular identifier. One entry per CDR3 protein, called by TCRdb with MiXCR from the 5' RACE reads. Of 23,000 or so distinct CDR3 sequences listed, more than 9.5% were seen once; the top ten hold 20% to 25%. V lost 3 bases and J lost 8; bases outside the gene matches: 13. The CDR3 extends over 15 amino acids. CDR1 is DFQATT and CDR2 is SNEGSKA in the germline V gene (reference sequence).

The specimen comprised PBMCs, sampled at follow-up. The receptor comes from a male donor with early-stage non-small cell lung cancer. The J gene is TRBJ2-1, the V gene TRBV20-1; TRBD1 matches at 7 bases. CDR3 sequence (DNA): TGCAGTGCTAGCCCCACCCCCGGGACAGCGGATGAGCAGTTCTTC. Translated: CSASPTPGTADEQFF.